This T cell receptor beta chain comes out of a study of T cell repertoires in cytomegalovirus infection. Germline trimming cut 2 bases from V and 2 bases from J; bases unmatched to any gene: 4. CDR1 and CDR2 from the germline V gene are MNHEY and SMNVEV (reference sequence). The CDR3 has 15 amino acids. TCRdb re-derived calls from the reads in MiXCR, one entry per CDR3 protein. Seen here are more than 650,000 distinct CDR3 sequences, 35% observed once, and the top ten hold about 2.8%. The TCR sequence derives from a human donor in good health (CMV status not recorded). Some clones in this sample may be carry-over from other donors' samples. Sample: PBMCs. V gene TRBV27 combines with J gene TRBJ2-5; 8 nucleotides match TRBD2. As DNA, the CDR3 is TGTGCCAGCAGTTTAGCTAGCGGGTTTCAAGAGACCCAGTACTTC. Encoded protein: CASSLASGFQETQYF.